The next 30 T cell receptor beta chains were all read from a single sample in a study of cytomegalovirus exposure and HLA in healthy donors (dated by TCRdb to the late 2010s). Library method: the immunoSEQ multiplex PCR assay. The multiplex PCR relied on a mix of 60 forward primers for TCR Vbeta segments and 13 reverse primers for TCR Jbeta segments. The source is immuneACCESS, and TCRdb retained only in-frame sequences with V and J called. Part of the clones is not carried over; for the studies checked, unresolved V genes explain less than half of this, and the remainder is unexplained. The sample includes around 100,000 clones, with 60% to 85% observed a single time. The ten biggest clones cover over 4% of the sample. The material sequenced was PBMCs. The source of these receptors is a female donor in good health and CMV-seropositive.

CDR3 region: CATQNGGGWGEAFF. CDR3 DNA: TGTGCCACACAGAACGGGGGAGGATGGGGTGAAGCTTTCTTT. The V call is TRBV27, the J call TRBJ1-1; a weak D match, TRBD1 (5 bases). Trimming stripped 10 bases from V and 7 bases from J, with 22 bases between. The length of the CDR3 is 14 residues. Germline V lookup: CDR1 MNHEY, CDR2 SMNVEV (reference sequence).

V gene TRBV10-2 combines with J gene TRBJ1-6, with unresolved D. The germline gives CDR1 WSHSY, CDR2 SAAADI. Trimming took off 3 bases at V and 10 bases at J, with 16 bases between the two ends. The CDR3 consists of 15 residues. The CDR3 region is CASSDRGDRSSPLHF. The CDR3 coding sequence is TGCGCCAGCAGTGATCGCGGGGATAGGAGCTCACCCCTCCACTTT.

The chain employs TRBV4-2 and TRBJ1-2, with D perhaps TRBD1 (5 bases). Germline V gene data show CDR1 as LGHNA and CDR2 as YNFKEQ. The length of the CDR3 is 17 residues. Trimming cost V 1 base and J 1 base, with 16 bases left between them. CDR3 sequence: CASSQVQDPSGNYGYTF. The DNA of the CDR3 is TGTGCCAGCAGCCAAGTACAGGATCCGAGTGGTAACTATGGCTACACCTTC.

The chain recombines TRBV11-2 with TRBJ1-2; a possible D gene is TRBD1 (6 bases). V was clipped by 2 bases and J by 2 bases, with 9 bases between them. The CDR3 is made up of 14 amino acids. The V gene's germline CDR1 is SGHAT and CDR2 FQNNGV. For the CDR3, the DNA is TGTGCCAGCAGCTTAACGGACAGCAACTATGGCTACACCTTC. As protein: CASSLTDSNYGYTF.

This clone was counted a few times. The chain uses TRBV5-5 and TRBJ2-7, with a possible D match to TRBD1 (6 bases). The ends were cut back, 4 bases at V and 3 bases at J, with 14 bases in the middle. The CDR3 loop spans 14 amino acids. Germline-derived CDR1 and CDR2 are SGHKS and YYEKEE (reference sequence). The CDR3 here is CASSLAQGNYEQYF. The CDR3 DNA reads as TGTGCCAGCAGCCTGGCACAGGGCAACTACGAGCAGTACTTC.

The table lists this clone with a few counts. CDR3 nucleotides: TGTGCCAGCAGCCCGACTGGGGACAGAAACTATGGCTACACCTTC. Residues: CASSPTGDRNYGYTF. V is TRBV5-4 and J is TRBJ1-2, with 7 bases aligning to TRBD1. The CDR3 has 15 residues. Germline V gives CDR1 SGHNT, CDR2 YYREEE (reference sequence). The ends lost 4 bases at V and 2 bases at J; junction bases unmatched: 8.

The chain couples TRBV4-3 to TRBJ1-1, with D maybe TRBD1 (5 bases). With 1 base removed from V and 11 bases from J, the gap between germline ends came to 14 bases. CDR3 length equals 13 residues. The V gene's germline CDR1 is LGHNA and CDR2 YSLEER. CDR3 sequence: CASSQGPGRQAFF. The CDR3 region has the DNA TGCGCCAGCAGCCAAGGCCCTGGTAGACAGGCTTTCTTT.

The chain has TRBV4-3 and TRBJ2-6; the D gene is possibly TRBD1 (5 bases). The V gene's germline CDR1 is LGHNA and CDR2 YSLEER. The CDR3 totals 16 residues. V lost 0 bases, J lost 4 bases, and 10 bases lay in between. CDR3 nucleotide sequence: TGCGCCAGCAGCCAAGATCCAAGGGGCGGGGCCAACGTCCTGACTTTC. Protein sequence: CASSQDPRGGANVLTF.

With respect to this clone: The junction does not match germline at one end; this may be a read error. The rearrangement links TRBV19 to TRBJ2-7, with 7 positions matching TRBD1. The CDR3 has 15 residues. CDR1 is LNHDA and CDR2 is SQIVND in the germline V gene (reference sequence). CDR3 DNA: TGTGCCAGTAGTGTAGACCGGGACAGCACCTACGAGCAGTACTTC. This encodes CASSVDRDSTYEQYF.

This clone was seen just once. V is TRBV5-1 and J is TRBJ2-3; D is unclear. Germline CDR1 SGHRS, CDR2 YFSETQ. Trimming took off 3 bases at V and 10 bases at J, with 12 bases between the two ends. The CDR3 sequence is 12 residues long. The CDR3 DNA sequence: TGCGCCAGCAGCTCCAGTCAGTCGTCGCAGTATTTT. Amino acids: CASSSSQSSQYF.

This clone was recorded only once. CDR3 bases: TGCGCCAGCAGCCAAGATCGATCCCAGCGGGAGGGCCGGAACACAGATACGCAGTATTTT. This translates into CASSQDRSQREGRNTDTQYF. The chain couples TRBV4-1 to TRBJ2-3, with 10 bases aligning to TRBD2. CDR1 and CDR2 (germline): MGHRA, YSYEKL. This CDR3 region has 20 residues. V lost 0 bases, J lost 2 bases, and 14 bases stayed unmatched.

The V and J genes are TRBV6-6 and TRBJ2-3; D gene unclear. V was shortened by 6 bases and J by 0 bases, with 13 bases between the two germline ends. Germline-derived CDR1 and CDR2 are MNHNY and SVGAGI (reference sequence). The CDR3 loop spans 15 amino acids. The CDR3 region is CASSPIRGSTDTQYF. CDR3 nucleotide sequence: TGTGCCAGCAGCCCAATTCGCGGTAGCACAGATACGCAGTATTTT.

The V gene is TRBV10-3, the J gene TRBJ2-3, with a weak D call TRBD2 (6 bases). CDR1 is ENHRY and CDR2 is SYGVKD in the germline V gene. CDR3 size: 14 residues. Trimming took 10 bases from V and 2 from J, leaving 16 bases between them. The CDR3 is CATSPGDFTDTQYF. CDR3 DNA sequence: TGTGCCACCTCCCCTGGGGACTTCACAGATACGCAGTATTTT.

This chain links TRBV6-5 with TRBJ2-5, with TRBD1 matching 8 bases. The trim removed 2 bases at V and 5 bases at J, leaving 7 bases unmatched. The germline gives CDR1 MNHEY, CDR2 SVGAGI. The length of the CDR3 is 15 residues. The CDR3 coding sequence is TGTGCCAGCAGTTACCGGACAGGGTCCCCGGAGACCCAGTACTTC. The encoded protein is CASSYRTGSPETQYF.

This CDR3 is CAISATNRGNGNQPQHF. The CDR3 nucleotides are TGTGCCATCAGTGCTACGAACAGGGGGAATGGCAATCAGCCCCAGCATTTT. The V call is TRBV10-3, the J call TRBJ1-5, with TRBD1 identical over 8 bases. The trim removed 4 bases at V and 2 bases at J, leaving 10 bases unmatched. The V gene's germline CDR1 is ENHRY and CDR2 SYGVKD. The CDR3 loop spans 17 amino acids.

J is TRBJ2-1 and V is TRBV28, with TRBD1 matching over 8 bases. The V segment lost 8 bases and the J segment 4 bases; nucleotides outside the gene matches: 13. CDR3 length: 16 residues. Germline V CDR1 and CDR2: MDHEN, SYDVKM. The CDR3 DNA reads TGTGCCAGCCACACTTTGAGACAGGGGAAATACAATGAGCAGTTCTTC. Its protein product is CASHTLRQGKYNEQFF. Combining the CDR3 with reference TRBV28 and TRBJ2-1 gives the whole variable domain DVKVTQSSRYLVKRTGEKVFLECVQDMDHENMFWYRQDPGLGLRLIYFSYDVKMKEKGDIPEGYSVSREKKERFSLILESASTNQTSMYLCASHTLRQGKYNEQFFGPGTRLTVL.

The chain carries TRBV11-2 and TRBJ1-2, with 9 bases lining up with TRBD1. With 1 base clipped from V and 8 bases from J, the junction kept 14 bases outside the gene matches. CDR3 length: 17 amino acids. Germline CDR1 is SGHAT and CDR2 is FQNNGV. CDR3 in DNA: TGTGCCAGCAGCTTAGCTAAACTTGGGACAGGGTTTGACGGCTACACCTTC. Protein product: CASSLAKLGTGFDGYTF.

The chain couples TRBV27 to TRBJ2-1; TRBD2 matches 8 bases. V was pared by 5 bases and J by 5 bases, with 8 bases of the junction left unmatched. The CDR3 extends over 15 amino acids. The germline V gene has CDR1 MNHEY and CDR2 SMNVEV (reference sequence). The chain's CDR3 is CASSARTSFHNEQFF. CDR3 coding DNA: TGTGCCAGCAGTGCTAGGACTAGCTTCCACAATGAGCAGTTCTTC.

A few counts support this clone. The chain joins TRBV6-4 to TRBJ1-1; D is possibly TRBD1 (6 bases). V lost 2 bases to trimming and J lost 4 bases, with 17 bases between them. In germline, CDR1 is MRHNA, CDR2 SNTAGT. The CDR3 totals 16 residues. CDR3 bases: TGTGCCAGCAGTGACACCCGGGACACGTGGAGCACTGAAGCTTTCTTT. The encoded protein is CASSDTRDTWSTEAFF.

The chain has TRBV28 and TRBJ1-2; 7 nucleotides align to TRBD1. CDR1 is MDHEN and CDR2 is SYDVKM in the germline V gene. The CDR3 contains 12 residues. The J segment lost 8 bases and the V segment lost 5 bases, leaving 5 bases of the junction unmatched. CDR3 in DNA: TGTGCCAGCAGTACACAGGGGAGGGGCTACACCTTC. This encodes CASSTQGRGYTF.

The V call is TRBV5-1, the J call TRBJ1-5; D uncertain. The CDR3 extends over 17 amino acids. Germline lookup yields CDR1 SGHRS and CDR2 YFSETQ. V gave up 2 bases and J gave up 0 bases, with 15 bases separating them. This CDR3 reads CASSFNGCNYSNQPQHF. CDR3 bases: TGCGCCAGCAGCTTTAACGGTTGCAATTATAGCAATCAGCCCCAGCATTTT.

CDR3 amino acids: CASSLAQGKGSGNTIYF. In DNA form, the CDR3 reads TGTGCCAGCAGCTTAGCACAGGGGAAGGGTTCTGGAAACACCATATATTTT. The gene calls are TRBV7-6 and TRBJ1-3, with 7 bases aligning to TRBD1. V trimming: 0 bases; J trimming: 1 base; junction bases outside the gene matches: 6. The CDR3 has 17 amino acids. Germline CDR1 is SGHVS and CDR2 is FNYEAQ.

The chain links TRBV28 to TRBJ2-1; D remains ambiguous. This CDR3 is built from 12 residues. Per the germline V gene, CDR1 is MDHEN and CDR2 is SYDVKM. V was cut by 7 bases and J by 5 bases, with 9 bases left in between. For the CDR3, the DNA is TGTGCCAGCATTGACTGGAACAATGAGCAGTTCTTC. Amino acids: CASIDWNNEQFF.

The chain uses TRBV7-2 and TRBJ2-1; 10 nucleotides agree with TRBD2. Looked up from germline, CDR1 is SGHTA and CDR2 is FQGNSA. The J segment lost 5 bases and the V segment lost 5 bases, leaving 12 bases of the junction unmatched. The CDR3 loop spans 17 amino acids. The CDR3 region has the DNA TGTGCCAGCAGCCCGCCGCCCCCAGGACTAGCGGACAATGAGCAGTTCTTC. Residues: CASSPPPPGLADNEQFF.

The gene calls are TRBV15 and TRBJ1-2; unclear D gene. Germline lookup yields CDR1 LNHNV and CDR2 YYDKDF (reference sequence). V gave up 9 bases and J gave up 3 bases, with 8 bases separating them. This CDR3 spans 11 amino acids. The CDR3 spells CATREDYGYTF. The CDR3 bases are TGTGCCACGAGAGAGGACTATGGCTACACCTTC. Full variable domain (missing parts from reference TRBV15 and TRBJ1-2): DAMVIQNPRYQVTQFGKPVTLSCSQTLNHNVMYWYQQKSSQAPKLLFHYYDKDFNNEADTPDNFQSRRPNTSFCFLDIRSPGLGDTAMYLCATREDYGYTFGSGTRLTVV.

This clone was detected a few times. V is TRBV30 and J is TRBJ2-2; D is perhaps TRBD1 (5 bases). The germline V gene encodes CDR1 GTSNPN and CDR2 SVGIG (reference sequence). This CDR3 is 16 amino acids long. Trimming removed 5 bases at V and 1 base at J, with 17 bases between. In DNA form, the CDR3 reads TGTGCCTGGGGCAATTGGGGCAGTTTGAACACCGGGGAGCTGTTTTTT. Protein: CAWGNWGSLNTGELFF.

This clone was counted a single time. V usage is TRBV7-9 and J usage is TRBJ1-1; 7 bases map to TRBD1. CDR3 length: 13 residues. CDR1 is SEHNR, CDR2 FQNEAQ, per germline (reference sequence). J gave up 11 bases and V 4 bases, and 10 bases lay outside the gene matches. The CDR3 region has the DNA TGTGCCAGCAGCTCCGGACAGGCGATGAGGGCTTTCTTT. This codes for CASSSGQAMRAFF.

The chain carries TRBV6-1 and TRBJ1-1, with D tentatively TRBD1 (6 bases). V lost 3 bases, J lost 1 base, and 12 bases lay in between. The CDR3 sequence is 15 residues long. Germline V gene data show CDR1 as MNHNS and CDR2 as SASEGT. The CDR3 DNA is TGTGCCAGCAGTGATCCGGGACACGCGAACACTGAAGCTTTCTTT. Its translation: CASSDPGHANTEAFF.

This clone occurred once. V and J are TRBV27 and TRBJ2-3; a weak D match, TRBD2 (7 bases). The CDR3 contains 16 residues. Per the germline V gene, CDR1 is MNHEY and CDR2 is SMNVEV (reference sequence). V lost 5 bases, J lost 1 base, and 16 bases lay in between. The CDR3 coding sequence is TGTGCCAGCAGTCTGGGAGGGGGGGGGCGCACAGATACGCAGTATTTT. Translating gives CASSLGGGGRTDTQYF.

V gene TRBV2 combines with J gene TRBJ2-5; possibly TRBD2 for D (5 bases). Between the trimmed V and J ends, which lost 4 bases and 3 bases, there was a span of 18 bases. Germline CDR1 and CDR2: SNHLY and FYNNEI. CDR3 length: 16 amino acids. CDR3 region: CASSGIRGTRKETQYF. The CDR3 region has the DNA TGTGCCAGCAGTGGCATCCGGGGAACACGTAAAGAGACCCAGTACTTC. Complete variable domain (other parts from reference TRBV2 and TRBJ2-5): EPEVTQTPSHQVTQMGQEVILRCVPISNHLYFYWYRQILGQKVEFLVSFYNNEISEKSEIFDDQFSVERPDGSNFTLKIRSTKLEDSAMYFCASSGIRGTRKETQYFGPGTRLLVL.